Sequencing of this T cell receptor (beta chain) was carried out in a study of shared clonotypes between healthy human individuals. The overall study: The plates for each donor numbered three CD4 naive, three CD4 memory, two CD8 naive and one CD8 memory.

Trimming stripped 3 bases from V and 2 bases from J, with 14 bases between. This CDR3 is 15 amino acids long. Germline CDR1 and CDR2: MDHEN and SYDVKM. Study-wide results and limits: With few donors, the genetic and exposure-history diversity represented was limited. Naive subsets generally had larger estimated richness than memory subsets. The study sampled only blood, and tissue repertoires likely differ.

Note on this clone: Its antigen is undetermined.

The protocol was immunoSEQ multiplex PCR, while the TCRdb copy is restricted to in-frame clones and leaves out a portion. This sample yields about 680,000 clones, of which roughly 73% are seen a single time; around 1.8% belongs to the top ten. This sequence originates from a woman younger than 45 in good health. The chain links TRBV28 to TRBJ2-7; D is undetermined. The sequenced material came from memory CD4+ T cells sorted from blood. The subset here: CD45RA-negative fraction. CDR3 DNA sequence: TGTGCCAGCAGTTTCCTGAGAGGTGAGACCTACGAGCAGTACTTC. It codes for CASSFLRGETYEQYF.